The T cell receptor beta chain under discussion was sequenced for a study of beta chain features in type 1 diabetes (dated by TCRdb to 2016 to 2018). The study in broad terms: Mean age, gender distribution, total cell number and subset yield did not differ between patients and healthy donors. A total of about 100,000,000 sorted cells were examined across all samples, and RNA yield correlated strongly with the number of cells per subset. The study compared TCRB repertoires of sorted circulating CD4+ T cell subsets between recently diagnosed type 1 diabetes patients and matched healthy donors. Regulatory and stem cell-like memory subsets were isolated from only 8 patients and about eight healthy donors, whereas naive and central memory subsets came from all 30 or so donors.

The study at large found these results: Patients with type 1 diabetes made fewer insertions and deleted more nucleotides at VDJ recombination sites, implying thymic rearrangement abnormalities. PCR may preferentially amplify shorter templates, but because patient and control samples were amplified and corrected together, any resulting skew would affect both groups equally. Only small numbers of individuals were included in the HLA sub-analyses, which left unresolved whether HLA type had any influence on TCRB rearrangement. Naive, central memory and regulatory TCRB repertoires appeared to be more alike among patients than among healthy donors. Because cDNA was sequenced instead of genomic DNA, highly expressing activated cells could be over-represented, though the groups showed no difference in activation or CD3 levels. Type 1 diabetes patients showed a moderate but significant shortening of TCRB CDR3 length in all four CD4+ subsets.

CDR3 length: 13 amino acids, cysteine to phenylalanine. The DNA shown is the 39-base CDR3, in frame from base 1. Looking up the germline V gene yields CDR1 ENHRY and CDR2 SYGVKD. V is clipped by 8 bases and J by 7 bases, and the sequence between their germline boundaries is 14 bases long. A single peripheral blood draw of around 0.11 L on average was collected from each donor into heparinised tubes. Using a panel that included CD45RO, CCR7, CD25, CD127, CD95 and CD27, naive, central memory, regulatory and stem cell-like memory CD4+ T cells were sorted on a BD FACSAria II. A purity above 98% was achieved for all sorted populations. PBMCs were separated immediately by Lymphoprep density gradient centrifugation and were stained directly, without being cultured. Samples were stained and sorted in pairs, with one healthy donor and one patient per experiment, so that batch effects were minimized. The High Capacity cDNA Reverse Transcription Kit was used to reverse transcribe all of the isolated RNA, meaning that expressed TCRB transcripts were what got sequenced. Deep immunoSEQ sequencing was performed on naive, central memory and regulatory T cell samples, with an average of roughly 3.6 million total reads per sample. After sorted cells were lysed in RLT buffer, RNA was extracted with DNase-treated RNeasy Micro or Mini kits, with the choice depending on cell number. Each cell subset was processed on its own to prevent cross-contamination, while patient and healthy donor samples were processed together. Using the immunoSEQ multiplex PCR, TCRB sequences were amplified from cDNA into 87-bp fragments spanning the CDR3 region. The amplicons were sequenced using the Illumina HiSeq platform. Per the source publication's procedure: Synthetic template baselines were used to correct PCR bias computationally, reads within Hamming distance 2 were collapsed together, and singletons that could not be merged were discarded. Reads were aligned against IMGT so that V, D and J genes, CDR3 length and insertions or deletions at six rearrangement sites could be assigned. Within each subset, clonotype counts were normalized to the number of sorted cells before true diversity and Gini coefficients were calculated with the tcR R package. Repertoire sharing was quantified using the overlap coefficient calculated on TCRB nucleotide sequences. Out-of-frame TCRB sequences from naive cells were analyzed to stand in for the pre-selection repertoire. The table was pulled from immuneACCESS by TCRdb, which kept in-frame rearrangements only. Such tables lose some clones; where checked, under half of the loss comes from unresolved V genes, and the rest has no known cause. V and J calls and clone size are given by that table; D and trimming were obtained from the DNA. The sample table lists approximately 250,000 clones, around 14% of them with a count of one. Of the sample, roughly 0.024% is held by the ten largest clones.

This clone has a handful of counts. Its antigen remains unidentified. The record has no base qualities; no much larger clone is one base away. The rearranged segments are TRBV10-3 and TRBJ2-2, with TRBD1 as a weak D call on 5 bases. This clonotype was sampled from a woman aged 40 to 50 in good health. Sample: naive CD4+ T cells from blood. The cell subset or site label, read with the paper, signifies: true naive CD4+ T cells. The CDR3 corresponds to CAIQGALLGELFF. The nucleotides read TGTGCCATCCAAGGGGCTCTCCTCGGGGAGCTGTTTTTT.